The 9 T cell receptor beta chains presented below share a single source sample, sequenced in a study of cytomegalovirus exposure and HLA in healthy donors (TCRdb year 2017). Receptors were amplified or captured by the immunoSEQ multiplex PCR assay. The multiplex PCR relied on a mix of 60 forward primers for TCR Vbeta segments and 13 reverse primers for TCR Jbeta segments. As stored in TCRdb, this immuneACCESS dataset retains in-frame rearrangements with V and J assigned. A fraction of the clones does not appear; measured against another copy, unresolved V genes explain less than half of the discrepancy, and the remainder lacks a known reason. The table kept for this sample lists approximately 76,000 clones. The ten largest clones add up to 3.5% to 4% of the sample. The sequenced sample consisted of PBMCs. Receptor source: a man in his late teens or twenties in good health and CMV-seropositive.

The rearrangement joins TRBV6-4 to TRBJ2-3, with D unclear. With 3 bases removed from V and 1 base from J, the gap between germline ends came to 11 bases. The germline V gene encodes CDR1 MRHNA and CDR2 SNTAGT. CDR3 length: 15 residues. The CDR3 bases are TGTGCCAGCAGTGAGCGGCGGAGAGGCACAGATACGCAGTATTTT. Amino acids: CASSERRRGTDTQYF.

The chain couples TRBV11-2 to TRBJ2-1, with D possibly being TRBD2 (6 bases). Germline assignment: CDR1 SGHAT and CDR2 FQNNGV. This CDR3 has 15 amino acids. Between the trimmed V and J ends, which lost 2 bases and 4 bases, there was a span of 12 bases. CDR3 nucleotides: TGTGCCAGCAGCTTAATCGGGACTCATTACAATGAGCAGTTCTTC. Translation gives CASSLIGTHYNEQFF.

The genes are TRBV15 and TRBJ2-5, with TRBD2 as a possible D gene (6 bases). The germline CDR1 and CDR2 sequences are LNHNV and YYDKDF (reference sequence). V dropped 8 bases and J dropped 2 bases, with 15 bases sitting between them. The CDR3 sequence is 14 residues long. The CDR3 sequence is CATGPPEGQETQYF. The CDR3 coding sequence is TGTGCCACCGGCCCCCCGGAGGGACAAGAGACCCAGTACTTC.

The chain has TRBV28 and TRBJ2-4; a possible D gene is TRBD2 (6 bases). The CDR3 contains 14 residues. With 4 bases removed from V and 7 bases from J, the gap between germline ends came to 14 bases. CDR1 and CDR2 from the germline V gene are MDHEN and SYDVKM. The DNA for the CDR3 is TGTGCCAGCAGTTCCCGACAAGGAGGGAACATTCAGTACTTC. Encoded protein: CASSSRQGGNIQYF.

V usage is TRBV9 and J usage is TRBJ2-1; the D is unclear. The V and J ends lost 4 bases and 0 bases respectively, with 14 bases between them. The CDR3 has 16 amino acids. Germline CDR1 is SGDLS and CDR2 is YYNGEE. This CDR3 is CASSPIGGHSYNEQFF. The CDR3 DNA reads TGTGCCAGCAGCCCCATCGGCGGCCACTCCTACAATGAGCAGTTCTTC. Based on the CDR3 plus reference TRBV9 and TRBJ2-1, the full variable domain is DSGVTQTPKHLITATGQRVTLRCSPRSGDLSVYWYQQSLDQGLQFLIQYYNGEERAKGNILERFSAQQFPDLHSELNLSSLELGDSALYFCASSPIGGHSYNEQFFGPGTRLTVL.

The chain combines TRBV14 with TRBJ2-7, with 8 positions matching TRBD2. The V segment lost 0 bases and the J segment 6 bases; nucleotides outside the gene matches: 16. Germline loops: CDR1 SGHDN, CDR2 FVKESK. The CDR3 runs to 18 residues. CDR3 region: CASSQEGTSSPWFPEQYF. In nucleotides, the CDR3 is TGTGCCAGCAGCCAAGAGGGGACTAGTTCACCCTGGTTCCCCGAGCAGTACTTC. Full variable domain (rest looked up from reference TRBV14 and TRBJ2-7): EAGVTQFPSHSVIEKGQTVTLRCDPISGHDNLYWYRRVMGKEIKFLLHFVKESKQDESGMPNNRFLAERTGGTYSTLKVQPAELEDSGVYFCASSQEGTSSPWFPEQYFGPGTRLTVT.

The chain employs TRBV6-1 and TRBJ1-5, with 10 bases matching TRBD1. The germline gives CDR1 MNHNS, CDR2 SASEGT. V lost 1 base to trimming and J lost 6 bases; unmatched junction nucleotides: 9. The length of the CDR3 is 17 residues. The CDR3 reads CASSEGPRDRGSQPQHF. In DNA, the CDR3 is TGTGCCAGCAGTGAAGGGCCCCGGGACAGGGGCTCTCAGCCCCAGCATTTT.

This chain links TRBV10-3 with TRBJ1-3; D call uncertain. The germline V gene has CDR1 ENHRY and CDR2 SYGVKD. CDR3 length: 10 residues. Trimming took off 9 bases at V and 8 bases at J, with 8 bases between the two ends. The CDR3 loop is CAIGRDTIYF. CDR3 sequence (DNA): TGTGCCATAGGCCGGGACACCATATATTTT.

The chain is built from TRBV5-1 and TRBJ2-7, with D possibly TRBD2 on 6 matching bases. In germline, CDR1 is SGHRS, CDR2 YFSETQ. V was pared by 0 bases and J by 7 bases, with 11 bases between. The CDR3 extends over 13 amino acids. CDR3 protein: CASSLGREGEQYF. The DNA for the CDR3 is TGCGCCAGCAGCTTGGGGCGGGAAGGGGAGCAGTACTTC. The complete variable domain, with remaining parts taken from reference TRBV5-1 and TRBJ2-7, reads KAGVTQTPRYLIKTRGQQVTLSCSPISGHRSVSWYQQTPGQGLQFLFEYFSETQRNKGNFPGRFSGRQFSNSRSEMNVSTLELGDSALYLCASSLGREGEQYFGPGTRLTVT.